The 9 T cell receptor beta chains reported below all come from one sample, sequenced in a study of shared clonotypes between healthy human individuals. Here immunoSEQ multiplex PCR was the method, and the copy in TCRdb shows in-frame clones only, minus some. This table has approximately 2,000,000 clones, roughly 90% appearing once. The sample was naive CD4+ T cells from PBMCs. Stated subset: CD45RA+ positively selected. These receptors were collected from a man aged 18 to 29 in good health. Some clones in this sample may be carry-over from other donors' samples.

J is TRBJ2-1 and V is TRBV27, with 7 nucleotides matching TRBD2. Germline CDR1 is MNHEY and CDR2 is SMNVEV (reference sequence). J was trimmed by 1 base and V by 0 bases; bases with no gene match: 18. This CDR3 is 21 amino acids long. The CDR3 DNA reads TGTGCCAGCAGTTTATCGGGTGTGGTCCGGCCTAGCGGCCGTTCCTACAATGAGCAGTTCTTC. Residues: CASSLSGVVRPSGRSYNEQFF.

Written as DNA, the CDR3 is TGTGCCAGCAGCTTAGTAGGCAGGGAAGAGACCCAGTACTTC. Encoded protein: CASSLVGREETQYF. This rearrangement joins TRBV7-8 to TRBJ2-5; TRBD1 is a possible D gene (5 bases). Looked up from germline, CDR1 is SGHVS and CDR2 is FQNEAQ. The CDR3 contains 14 residues. The V end was cut by 1 base, the J end by 3 bases, with 9 bases between.

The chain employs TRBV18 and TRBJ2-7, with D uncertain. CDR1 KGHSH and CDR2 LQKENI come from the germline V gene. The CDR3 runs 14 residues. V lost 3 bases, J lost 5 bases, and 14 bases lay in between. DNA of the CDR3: TGTGCCAGCTCACCCCTCAGTAGTTCCCACGAGCAGTACTTC. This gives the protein CASSPLSSSHEQYF.

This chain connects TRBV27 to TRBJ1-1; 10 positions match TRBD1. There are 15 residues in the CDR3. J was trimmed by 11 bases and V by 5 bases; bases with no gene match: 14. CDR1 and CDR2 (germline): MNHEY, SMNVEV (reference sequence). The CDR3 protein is CASSLNDRGRFLAFF. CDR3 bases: TGTGCCAGCAGTCTAAATGACAGGGGGCGCTTCTTGGCTTTCTTT.

The CDR3 DNA sequence: TGTGCCAGCAGCTTAAGACAGGGGATTGAAAAACTGTTTTTT. As protein: CASSLRQGIEKLFF. The chain carries TRBV7-9 and TRBJ1-4; TRBD1 aligns across 8 bases. V gave up 2 bases and J gave up 7 bases; unmatched junction bases: 3. Per germline, CDR1 SEHNR and CDR2 FQNEAQ (reference sequence). This CDR3 has 14 residues.

The CDR3 nucleotides are TGTGCCAGCAGTTGGGACACCTACAATGAGCAGTTCTTC. This gives the protein CASSWDTYNEQFF. V gene TRBV6-6 combines with J gene TRBJ2-1, with D maybe TRBD1 (6 bases). CDR3 length: 13 amino acids. Germline V gives CDR1 MNHNY, CDR2 SVGAGI (reference sequence). V shed 4 bases and J shed 2 bases, with 6 bases lying between them.

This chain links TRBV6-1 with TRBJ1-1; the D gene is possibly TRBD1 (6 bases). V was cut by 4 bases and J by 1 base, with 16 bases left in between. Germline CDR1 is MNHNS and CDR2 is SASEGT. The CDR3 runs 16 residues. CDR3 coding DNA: TGTGCCAGCAGTGGGTCTTCGGGACACCCGAACACTGAAGCTTTCTTT. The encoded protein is CASSGSSGHPNTEAFF.

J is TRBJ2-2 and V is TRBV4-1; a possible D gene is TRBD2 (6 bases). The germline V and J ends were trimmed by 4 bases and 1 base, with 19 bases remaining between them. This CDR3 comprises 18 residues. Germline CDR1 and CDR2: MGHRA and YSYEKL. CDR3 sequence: CASSRLPGGGLNTGELFF. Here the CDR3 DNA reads TGCGCCAGCAGCCGCCTCCCCGGTGGAGGGTTGAACACCGGGGAGCTGTTTTTT.

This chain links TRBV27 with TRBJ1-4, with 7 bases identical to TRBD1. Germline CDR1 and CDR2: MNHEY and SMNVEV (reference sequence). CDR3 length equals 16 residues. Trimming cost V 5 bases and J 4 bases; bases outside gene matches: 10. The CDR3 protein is CASSPDRAGSNEKLFF. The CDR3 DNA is TGTGCCAGCAGTCCCGACAGGGCAGGAAGTAATGAAAAACTGTTTTTT. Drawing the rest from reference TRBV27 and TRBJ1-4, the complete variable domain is EAQVTQNPRYLITVTGKKLTVTCSQNMNHEYMSWYRQDPGLGLRQIYYSMNVEVTDKGDVPEGYKVSRKEKRNFPLILESPSPNQTSLYFCASSPDRAGSNEKLFFGSGTQLSVL.